This T cell receptor (beta chain) was sequenced in a study of OX40 agonist ivuxolimab in advanced cancers. Study-level results: Partial responders dosed at 0.1-3.0 mg/kg displayed clonal expansion ranking among the lowest. In the expanded peripheral T cells, antigen specificity was never determined.

Method: immunoSEQ multiplex PCR; TCRdb's copy keeps in-frame clones and lacks some. The sample gives around 60,000 clones, 75% to 85% of which show up once; approximately 1.2% is in the top ten. For this clone: The antigen is unknown.

V trimming: 4 bases; J trimming: 5 bases; junction bases outside the gene matches: 8. There are 16 residues in the CDR3. Germline V gives CDR1 MNHNY, CDR2 SVGAGI (reference sequence). A history of autoimmune disease or systemic immunosuppression excluded patients. This specimen was CD4+ or CD8+ T cells sorted from blood, taken in a trial of the OX40 agonist ivuxolimab. The TCR sequence derives from an adult with an advanced solid tumor such as melanoma, head and neck, liver or kidney cancer. The chain recombines TRBV6-6 with TRBJ2-3, with TRBD2 identical over 11 bases. CDR3: CASSFRSGGAEDTQYF. CDR3 sequence (DNA): TGTGCCAGCAGTTTCCGTAGCGGGGGGGCAGAAGATACGCAGTATTTT.